The 31 T cell receptor beta chains given below trace back to one sample, sequenced in a study of Graves' ophthalmopathy and Graves' hyperthyroidism. Scientists amplified the TCR beta CDR3 regions from RNA transcripts. RT-PCR with HTBI primers came first, then second-round multiplex PCR. TCRdb reprocessed the multiplex PCR reads with MiXCR, giving one entry per CDR3 protein. This table has 740,000 or so distinct CDR3 sequences, roughly two fifths appearing once. Sequenced material: peripheral blood. Receptors were obtained from an adult man with Graves' ophthalmopathy.

This clonotype was found many times. This chain uses TRBV3-1 with TRBJ1-2; D gene ambiguous. Germline V gives CDR1 LGHDT, CDR2 YNNKEL (reference sequence). V was trimmed by 5 bases and J by 2 bases, leaving 6 bases between them. This CDR3 is built from 12 residues. CDR3 DNA sequence: TGTGCCAGCAGCGCAAGCAACTATGGCTACACCTTC. As protein: CASSASNYGYTF.

This clonotype was detected only a few times. The genes are TRBV25-1 and TRBJ1-6; no firm D call. V was pared by 5 bases and J by 6 bases, with 14 bases between. CDR1 is MGHDK and CDR2 is SYGVNS in the germline V gene. The CDR3 extends over 15 amino acids. This CDR3 is CASSLTGFSNSPLHF. As DNA, the CDR3 is TGTGCCAGCAGTTTGACGGGCTTCAGTAATTCACCCCTCCACTTT.

V and J are TRBV4-1 and TRBJ1-3; D is perhaps TRBD1 (6 bases). V was clipped by 0 bases and J by 0 bases, with 12 bases between them. The CDR3 extends over 17 amino acids. The germline gives CDR1 MGHRA, CDR2 YSYEKL. The CDR3 loop reads CASSQETGPYSGNTIYF. For the CDR3, the DNA is TGCGCCAGCAGCCAAGAGACAGGTCCTTACTCTGGAAACACCATATATTTT.

This rearrangement joins TRBV28 to TRBJ2-7; D is perhaps TRBD1 (6 bases). This CDR3 region has 13 residues. Germline CDR1 is MDHEN and CDR2 is SYDVKM. Trimming stripped 3 bases from V and 5 bases from J, with 11 bases between. The CDR3 sequence is CASSLRQEDEQYF. In DNA form, the CDR3 reads TGTGCCAGCAGTTTGAGACAGGAGGACGAGCAGTACTTC.

This clonotype was counted ten times or more. V is TRBV29-1 and J is TRBJ2-2; D unclear. Looked up from germline, CDR1 is SQVTM and CDR2 is ANQGSEA. Trimming pared 1 base from V and 1 base from J, leaving 7 bases between. The CDR3 is 14 residues long. The CDR3 nucleotides are TGCAGCGTTGAAGCCGGGTTGAACACCGGGGAGCTGTTTTTT. Encoded protein: CSVEAGLNTGELFF.

A word on this clonotype: Given a much more abundant clone one base away, this may be a read error. The J gene is TRBJ2-7, the V gene TRBV10-3; D unclear. CDR1 is ENHRY and CDR2 is SYGVKD in the germline V gene. Trimming cost V 6 bases and J 0 bases, with 15 bases left between them. The CDR3 has 15 amino acids. DNA of the CDR3: TGTGCCATCAGCGTACAGACACTTAGCTCCTACGAGCAGTACTTC. Its translation is CAISVQTLSSYEQYF.

This clonotype was found many times. The chain has TRBV7-3 and TRBJ2-5; D uncertain. Trimming took off 1 base at V and 2 bases at J, with 5 bases between the two ends. Germline V gene data show CDR1 as SGHTA and CDR2 as FQGTGA. CDR3 length: 13 amino acids. CDR3 protein: CASSLMAQETQYF. CDR3 nucleotide sequence: TGTGCCAGCAGCTTAATGGCTCAAGAGACCCAGTACTTC.

This clonotype was detected a few times. This chain connects TRBV11-2 to TRBJ1-4; D gene uncertain. Germline CDR1 reads SGHAT; CDR2 reads FQNNGV. The CDR3 runs 12 residues. Trimming cost V 5 bases and J 13 bases, with 14 bases left between them. The CDR3: CASSSRPPLLFF. CDR3 nucleotides: TGTGCCAGCAGCAGCCGACCGCCGCTACTGTTTTTT.

The chain combines TRBV7-9 with TRBJ2-5; D is unresolved. V was trimmed by 5 bases and J by 5 bases, leaving 9 bases between them. Germline V lookup: CDR1 SEHNR, CDR2 FQNEAQ (reference sequence). CDR3 size: 12 residues. CDR3 sequence: CASSPSYETQYF. The CDR3, as DNA: TGTGCCAGCAGCCCCTCCTACGAGACCCAGTACTTC.

A few counts support this clonotype. This rearrangement joins TRBV5-1 to TRBJ2-5; a weak D match, TRBD1 (7 bases). V was trimmed by 4 bases and J by 4 bases, leaving 17 bases between them. This CDR3 is built from 15 residues. Germline V gives CDR1 SGHRS, CDR2 YFSETQ. The CDR3 nucleotides read TGCGCCAGCAGCGCAGGGGGACAGCGGGTAGAGACCCAGTACTTC. It specifies CASSAGGQRVETQYF.

The CDR3: CASSPTQGHQPQHF. For the CDR3, the DNA is TGTGCCAGCAGCCCGACTCAGGGTCATCAGCCCCAGCATTTT. The chain joins TRBV24-1 to TRBJ1-5, with D perhaps matching TRBD1 (5 bases). The CDR3 is 14 amino acids. V was cut by 11 bases and J by 5 bases, with 18 bases left in between. CDR1 is KGHDR, CDR2 SFDVKD, per germline.

This clonotype was detected only a few times. V and J are TRBV11-1 and TRBJ2-7, with D possibly being TRBD1 or TRBD2 (5 bases each). Between the trimmed V and J ends, which lost 6 bases and 2 bases, there was a span of 17 bases. Germline assignment: CDR1 SGHAT and CDR2 FQDESV (reference sequence). The CDR3 extends over 15 amino acids. The CDR3 region is CASRELGDGPYEQYF. CDR3 nucleotide sequence: TGTGCCAGCAGGGAACTAGGGGACGGGCCCTACGAGCAGTACTTC.

This clonotype was observed many times. CDR3 sequence: CASSLGFQADYGYTF. In DNA, the CDR3 is TGCGCCAGCAGCTTGGGTTTCCAGGCTGACTATGGCTACACCTTC. This chain links TRBV5-1 with TRBJ1-2; D call uncertain. The CDR3 loop spans 15 amino acids. Germline V CDR1 and CDR2: SGHRS, YFSETQ. Trimming pared 0 bases from V and 3 bases from J, leaving 12 bases between.

This clonotype was counted only a few times. CDR3 nucleotide sequence: TGTGCCACCAGCAGGGGACAGGGGGCCAACGTCCTGACTTTC. Its translation: CATSRGQGANVLTF. This sequence joins TRBV15 and TRBJ2-6; 7 nucleotides agree with TRBD1. The V gene's germline CDR1 is LNHNV and CDR2 YYDKDF (reference sequence). CDR3 length: 14 amino acids. The V and J ends lost 3 bases and 4 bases, in that order; junction bases with no gene match: 0.

In regard to this clonotype: A much larger clone differs by one base, so this may be a read error. The CDR3: CAASDTRLEETQYF. The CDR3 coding sequence is TGTGCCGCCAGTGATACCAGACTGGAAGAGACCCAGTACTTC. This chain connects TRBV24-1 to TRBJ2-5, with D uncertain. This CDR3 has 14 residues. In germline, CDR1 is KGHDR, CDR2 SFDVKD.

The chain uses TRBV15 and TRBJ2-5, with 8 bases fitting TRBD1. Trimming cost V 1 base and J 4 bases; bases outside gene matches: 8. The CDR3 totals 16 residues. Germline V gives CDR1 LNHNV, CDR2 YYDKDF (reference sequence). CDR3 bases: TGTGCCACCAGCAGAGGGAGAGACAGGGGTCGAGAGACCCAGTACTTC. As protein: CATSRGRDRGRETQYF.

Note on this clonotype: The junction and the germline gene differ at one end; a read error may be behind it. This chain connects TRBV12-3 or TRBV12-4 to TRBJ1-1; 7 nucleotides agree with TRBD1. The CDR3 is made up of 12 amino acids. The CDR3 DNA sequence: TGTGCCGGCAGCCCAATGACAGGGAGGGCTTTCTTT. Amino acid sequence: CAGSPMTGRAFF.

About this clonotype itself: A clone one base away is much larger, so this may be a read error. V usage is TRBV5-1 and J usage is TRBJ1-2; perhaps TRBD1 as D (6 bases). The CDR3 consists of 14 residues. Per the germline V gene, CDR1 is SGHRS and CDR2 is YFSETQ. V shed 3 bases and J shed 4 bases, with 13 bases lying between them. The CDR3 region is CASSSGTDSYGYTF. The CDR3 nucleotides are TGCGCCAGCAGCTCGGGCACGGACAGCTATGGCTACACCTTC.

The CDR3 nucleotides read TGTGCCAGCAGTCCGCTTCACAGGGGGAATCAGCCCCAGCATTTT. Encoded protein: CASSPLHRGNQPQHF. This chain uses TRBV25-1 with TRBJ1-5; 8 nucleotides agree with TRBD1. Unmatched junction bases numbered 7, after V lost 5 bases and J lost 4 bases. The CDR3 has 15 residues. Germline assignment: CDR1 MGHDK and CDR2 SYGVNS. The entire variable domain, with the rest obtained from reference TRBV25-1 and TRBJ1-5, is as follows: EADIYQTPRYLVIGTGKKITLECSQTMGHDKMYWYQQDPGMELHLIHYSYGVNSTEKGDLSSESTVSRIRTEHFPLTLESARPSHTSQYLCASSPLHRGNQPQHFGDGTRLSIL.

This clonotype showed up just a few times. The V call is TRBV20-1, the J call TRBJ1-1; D uncertain. Looked up from germline, CDR1 is DFQATT and CDR2 is SNEGSKA (reference sequence). V was clipped by 2 bases and J by 0 bases, with 10 bases between them. This CDR3 has 14 residues. The CDR3: CSARPAGVNTEAFF. The CDR3 DNA sequence: TGCAGTGCTAGACCGGCCGGAGTGAACACTGAAGCTTTCTTT.

V and J are TRBV5-1 and TRBJ1-1; D might be TRBD1 (5 bases). Germline lookup yields CDR1 SGHRS and CDR2 YFSETQ. The CDR3 contains 15 residues. V lost 0 bases and J 14 bases, leaving 23 bases between the germline ends. CDR3 nucleotides: TGCGCCAGCAGCTTGGAATTTTCAGGGCCCAAGATTTCGTTCTTT. Translating gives CASSLEFSGPKISFF.

This clonotype was counted only a few times. This chain links TRBV6-1 with TRBJ1-2, with D possibly matching TRBD1 (5 bases). This CDR3 has 15 amino acids. The V end lost 6 bases, the J end lost 5 bases, and 19 bases lay between the germline ends. Germline-derived CDR1 and CDR2 are MNHNS and SASEGT. In nucleotides, the CDR3 is TGTGCCAGCAGGGGGCTTCGGGACCCCCGGTATGGCTACACCTTC. Translating it yields CASRGLRDPRYGYTF.

This clonotype was seen only a few times. The J gene is TRBJ2-5, the V gene TRBV20-1; D is possibly TRBD1 (5 bases). Germline values: CDR1 DFQATT, CDR2 SNEGSKA (reference sequence). The CDR3 is 12 residues long. The CDR3 coding sequence is TGCAGATTCATGGGGCAGCAAGAGACCCAGTACTTC. It translates to CRFMGQQETQYF.

This clonotype was seen repeatedly, ten times or more. The rearrangement joins TRBV15 to TRBJ2-5, with D possibly TRBD2 on 6 matching bases. The V gene lost 1 base and the J gene lost 3 bases, with 15 bases spanning the gap. Germline V gives CDR1 LNHNV, CDR2 YYDKDF (reference sequence). This CDR3 has 16 amino acids. CDR3 sequence reads: CATSRGEEGPEETQYF. The CDR3 coding sequence is TGTGCCACCAGCAGAGGGGAGGAGGGTCCAGAAGAGACCCAGTACTTC. The full variable domain, in which reference TRBV15 and TRBJ2-5 provide the parts outside the CDR3, is DAMVIQNPRYQVTQFGKPVTLSCSQTLNHNVMYWYQQKSSQAPKLLFHYYDKDFNNEADTPDNFQSRRPNTSFCFLDIRSPGLGDTAMYLCATSRGEEGPEETQYFGPGTRLLVL.

The chain is built from TRBV29-1 and TRBJ2-7, with 7 bases lining up with TRBD2. Germline V CDR1 and CDR2: SQVTM, ANQGSEA. The CDR3 sequence is 14 residues long. Unmatched junction bases numbered 4, after V lost 1 base and J lost 1 base. CDR3 sequence (DNA): TGCAGCGTTGAAGTTCTAGCGGAGTCCTACGAGCAGTACTTC. This encodes CSVEVLAESYEQYF.

On this clonotype: Likely a read error: the CDR3 ends without its conserved phenylalanine or tryptophan. V gene TRBV6-5 combines with J gene TRBJ2-7; D is possibly TRBD1 (5 bases). This CDR3 has 12 residues. Germline loops: CDR1 MNHEY, CDR2 SVGAGI. With 4 bases removed from V and 9 bases from J, the gap between germline ends came to 13 bases. CDR3 coding DNA: TGTGCCAGCAGTTCATCAGGGAAAGGGCAGTACTTA. Amino acids: CASSSSGKGQYL.

V and J are TRBV3-1 and TRBJ2-5; TRBD2 might be the D (5 bases). The CDR3 runs to 14 residues. V was trimmed by 2 bases and J by 0 bases, leaving 7 bases between them. Germline lookup yields CDR1 LGHDT and CDR2 YNNKEL (reference sequence). CDR3 region: CASSQPLDQETQYF. DNA of the CDR3: TGTGCCAGCAGCCAACCACTAGACCAAGAGACCCAGTACTTC.

This clonotype was seen repeatedly, ten times or more. The chain couples TRBV19 to TRBJ1-5, with TRBD1 as a possible D gene (5 bases). CDR3 length: 13 residues. Trimming stripped 6 bases from V and 6 bases from J, with 12 bases between. The germline V gene encodes CDR1 LNHDA and CDR2 SQIVND (reference sequence). CDR3 protein: CASSPGQGQPQHF. As DNA, the CDR3 is TGTGCCAGTAGCCCAGGGCAAGGTCAGCCCCAGCATTTT.

Details on this clonotype: Just one base apart from a much larger clone, this may be a read error. The chain uses TRBV10-3 and TRBJ1-1; D not resolved. This CDR3 has 13 amino acids. V lost 5 bases and J lost 3, with 10 bases in between. Germline V gene lookup returns CDR1 ENHRY and CDR2 SYGVKD. The CDR3 DNA is TGTGCCATCAGTTTGGTAGTCGACACTGAAGCTTTCTTT. Residues: CAISLVVDTEAFF.

Turning to this clonotype: The junction and the germline gene differ at one end; a read error may be behind it. V is TRBV10-3 and J is TRBJ1-5; D call uncertain. CDR1 is ENHRY and CDR2 is SYGVKD in the germline V gene. The CDR3 loop spans 15 amino acids. The chain's CDR3 is CASSYSSRVAQPQHF. The CDR3 DNA reads TGTGCCAGCAGTTACTCGAGTCGTGTTGCACAGCCCCAGCATTTT.

This chain uses TRBV7-9 with TRBJ2-2, with D possibly TRBD1 on 6 matching bases. CDR3 length equals 13 residues. Germline V gene data show CDR1 as SEHNR and CDR2 as FQNEAQ (reference sequence). Trimming cost V 5 bases and J 6 bases, with 10 bases left between them. The CDR3 loop reads CASSHREAGELFF. The CDR3 coding sequence is TGTGCCAGCAGCCACAGGGAAGCCGGGGAGCTGTTTTTT.